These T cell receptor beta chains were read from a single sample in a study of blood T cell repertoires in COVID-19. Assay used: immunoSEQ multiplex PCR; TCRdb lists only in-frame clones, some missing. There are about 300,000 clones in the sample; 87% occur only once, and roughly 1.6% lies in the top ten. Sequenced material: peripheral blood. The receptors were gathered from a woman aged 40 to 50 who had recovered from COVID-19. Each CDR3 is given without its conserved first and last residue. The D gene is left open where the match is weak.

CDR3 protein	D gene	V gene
ASSFRGQDYGYT	-	TRBV21-1
ASSYPLSPQH	-	TRBV6-2/TRBV6-3
ASSVGRTGGSGANVLT	TRBD1	TRBV9
ASSHRTGRGLETQY	TRBD1	TRBV19
ASSFRQGSTGELF	TRBD1	TRBV5-1
ATSRDYREAF	-	TRBV15
ASSAVRGGAETQY	TRBD2	TRBV5-1
ASSRERSSGNTIY	-	TRBV6-5
ASSLDGGDTEAF	-	TRBV5-1
ASSLSGGPYNEQF	TRBD2	TRBV5-1
ASSFGTAFSYNEQF	TRBD1	TRBV27
ASTLQGSGNTIY	-	TRBV28
ASSDHGTTLRNEQF	TRBD2	TRBV2
ASSWDRSNQPQH	TRBD1	TRBV27